This entry lists 18 T cell receptor beta chains sequenced from one sample in a study of CD8+ T cells in alopecia areata. Extraction and reverse transcription of RNA yielded cDNA as the sequencing template. Sequenced by immunoSEQ multiplex PCR; TCRdb stores in-frame clones only, minus some. In the table there are about 150,000 clones, around half of which are singletons. The sequencing here drew on CD8+ T cells sorted from blood, taken at week 0. These receptors were taken from a human donor with alopecia areata.

This clone was counted a few times. The chain couples TRBV10-3 to TRBJ1-2; no clear D. Trimming cost V 2 bases and J 7 bases, with 14 bases left between them. This CDR3 is 14 amino acids long. Per germline, CDR1 ENHRY and CDR2 SYGVKD. The CDR3 bases are TGTGCCATCAGTGAGATGGGGTCTATCGGTGGCTACACCTTC. Translation: CAISEMGSIGGYTF.

This clone was found a few times. The CDR3 DNA sequence: TGTGCCAGCAGCCATGGGGGTGCGGGCAACGAGCAGTACTTC. It is translated as CASSHGGAGNEQYF. This chain uses TRBV6-6 with TRBJ2-7, with D perhaps assigned TRBD1 or TRBD2 (5 bases each). The germline CDR1 and CDR2 sequences are MNHNY and SVGAGI (reference sequence). V lost 6 bases to trimming and J lost 5 bases, with 17 bases between them. The CDR3 runs to 14 residues.

Only a few counts were recorded for this clone. In DNA form, the CDR3 reads TGTGCCAGAAGGGACAGAAGTATAACAACCTACGAGCAGTACTTC. It codes for CARRDRSITTYEQYF. This sequence joins TRBV7-2 and TRBJ2-7, with 7 nucleotides matching TRBD1. Unmatched junction bases numbered 13, after V lost 9 bases and J lost 2 bases. This CDR3 region has 15 residues. Germline V gene data show CDR1 as SGHTA and CDR2 as FQGNSA.

The V and J genes are TRBV11-2 and TRBJ1-6; D not resolved. V dropped 10 bases and J dropped 10 bases, with 23 bases sitting between them. From germline, CDR1 is SGHAT and CDR2 FQNNGV. There are 15 residues in the CDR3. The CDR3 reads CATKASESVNSPLHF. The CDR3 nucleotides are TGTGCCACCAAGGCCTCCGAGTCAGTGAACTCACCCCTCCACTTT.

This chain uses TRBV6-5 with TRBJ2-1; TRBD2 agrees at 10 bases. The CDR3 is made up of 16 amino acids. Germline values: CDR1 MNHEY, CDR2 SVGAGI. Unmatched junction bases numbered 6, after V lost 0 bases and J lost 7 bases. CDR3 sequence (DNA): TGTGCCAGCAGTTACTCCCTAGCGGGGGTGGATAATGAGCAGTTCTTC. Amino acid sequence: CASSYSLAGVDNEQFF.

The chain links TRBV7-3 to TRBJ2-5; TRBD1 or TRBD2 may be the D gene (7 bases each). The CDR3 contains 14 residues. The V gene's germline CDR1 is SGHTA and CDR2 FQGTGA. V was pared by 3 bases and J by 5 bases, with 13 bases between. The CDR3 DNA reads TGTGCCAGCAGCTTGGGAGGGGGCGCGGAGACCCAGTACTTC. Translation: CASSLGGGAETQYF. Full variable domain (missing parts from reference TRBV7-3 and TRBJ2-5): GAGVSQTPSNKVTEKGKYVELRCDPISGHTALYWYRQSLGQGPEFLIYFQGTGAADDSGLPNDRFFAVRPEGSVSTLKIQRTERGDSAVYLCASSLGGGAETQYFGPGTRLLVL.

This clone was counted a few times. The rearrangement joins TRBV11-2 to TRBJ2-2; D may be TRBD1 (6 bases). Trimming shortened V by 4 bases and J by 3 bases, and 18 bases separated the two germline ends. There are 17 residues in the CDR3. Germline V gene lookup returns CDR1 SGHAT and CDR2 FQNNGV. The CDR3 DNA is TGTGCCAGCAGCTCAAACGGCAGGGGAGATTACACCGGGGAGCTGTTTTTT. Its protein product is CASSSNGRGDYTGELFF. Full variable domain (rest looked up from reference TRBV11-2 and TRBJ2-2): EAGVAQSPRYKIIEKRQSVAFWCNPISGHATLYWYQQILGQGPKLLIQFQNNGVVDDSQLPKDRFSAERLKGVDSTLKIQPAKLEDSAVYLCASSSNGRGDYTGELFFGEGSRLTVL.

This clone was detected only a few times. This chain links TRBV6-5 with TRBJ2-7; D gene uncertain. The germline gives CDR1 MNHEY, CDR2 SVGAGI. There are 12 residues in the CDR3. V shed 8 bases and J shed 0 bases, with 8 bases lying between them. The CDR3 loop is CASGVNSYEQYF. DNA of the CDR3: TGTGCCAGCGGGGTTAACTCCTACGAGCAGTACTTC.

This rearrangement joins TRBV29-1 to TRBJ1-2, with 11 bases aligning to TRBD1. The J segment lost 3 bases and the V segment lost 4 bases, leaving 10 bases of the junction unmatched. Germline lookup yields CDR1 SQVTM and CDR2 ANQGSEA. The CDR3 length is 16 residues. The CDR3 region has the DNA TGCAGCGTTGGGGCCTGGTTGGGACAGGGGGACTATGGCTACACCTTC. Its protein is CSVGAWLGQGDYGYTF.

The chain carries TRBV27 and TRBJ2-7; TRBD2 matches 7 bases. V shed 4 bases, J shed 7 bases, and the junction held 10 bases outside the gene matches. This CDR3 has 14 residues. CDR1 is MNHEY and CDR2 is SMNVEV in the germline V gene (reference sequence). The CDR3 nucleotides are TGTGCCAGCAGTTCCAGCGAGCGGGGAAGGGAGCAGTACTTC. Translation gives CASSSSERGREQYF.

This chain uses TRBV2 with TRBJ1-4; D unclear. The CDR3 is 14 residues long. Looked up from germline, CDR1 is SNHLY and CDR2 is FYNNEI. V was shortened by 0 bases and J by 11 bases, with 13 bases between the two germline ends. The CDR3 here is CASSEAVTLYKLFF. CDR3 DNA: TGTGCCAGCAGTGAAGCGGTGACTTTGTACAAACTGTTTTTT.

This clone turned up a few times. The chain's CDR3 is CASSPYAGSTDTQYF. In nucleotides, the CDR3 is TGTGCCAGCAGCCCGTATGCGGGGAGCACAGATACGCAGTATTTT. The chain is built from TRBV9 and TRBJ2-3; D might be TRBD2 (6 bases). CDR1 is SGDLS and CDR2 is YYNGEE in the germline V gene. V gave up 4 bases and J gave up 0 bases, with 12 bases separating them. The CDR3 consists of 15 residues.

The chain combines TRBV27 with TRBJ2-7; tentatively, D is TRBD2 (6 bases). This CDR3 has 16 residues. Germline V gene lookup returns CDR1 MNHEY and CDR2 SMNVEV (reference sequence). V dropped 0 bases and J dropped 3 bases, with 15 bases sitting between them. The CDR3 is CASSLSRSSAYYEQYF. CDR3 DNA: TGTGCCAGCAGTTTATCTAGGTCTAGCGCATACTACGAGCAGTACTTC.

The gene calls are TRBV29-1 and TRBJ1-1; possibly TRBD1 for D (5 bases). The V end lost 2 bases, the J end lost 4 bases, and 17 bases lay between the germline ends. The CDR3 runs 15 residues. In germline, CDR1 is SQVTM, CDR2 ANQGSEA. The CDR3: CSVEPSQGWGTEAFF. The CDR3 DNA reads TGCAGCGTTGAACCAAGCCAGGGATGGGGCACTGAAGCTTTCTTT. The variable domain in full, completed from reference TRBV29-1 and TRBJ1-1, reads SAVISQKPSRDICQRGTSLTIQCQVDSQVTMMFWYRQQPGQSLTLIATANQGSEATYESGFVIDKFPISRPNLTFSTLTVSNMSPEDSSIYLCSVEPSQGWGTEAFFGQGTRLTVV.

The chain carries TRBV7-3 and TRBJ2-3, with D uncertain. Deletions cut 2 bases from V and 2 bases from J, with 8 bases between. From germline, CDR1 is SGHTA and CDR2 FQGTGA. This CDR3 comprises 14 residues. This chain's CDR3 is CASSLSSPTDTQYF. Here the CDR3 DNA reads TGTGCCAGCAGCTTATCGTCCCCCACAGATACGCAGTATTTT.

This CDR3 is CASSESGRHEQFF. The CDR3 DNA reads TGTGCCAGCAGTGAGTCAGGGAGGCATGAGCAGTTCTTC. This chain joins TRBV25-1 and TRBJ2-1; maybe TRBD2 (6 bases). The CDR3 contains 13 residues. Per germline, CDR1 MGHDK and CDR2 SYGVNS. V lost 3 bases and J 8 bases, leaving 11 bases between the germline ends.

On this clone: This likely comes from a read error, as the CDR3 has no conserved phenylalanine or tryptophan at its end. The limits of the CDR3 on the DNA are not certain, so only TCRdb's listed CDR3 is given. The chain carries TRBV23-1 and TRBJ1-2. TRBV23-1 qualifies as an ORF whose function is uncertain. The CDR3 is 12 amino acids long, termini counted. Here the CDR3 reads CASLKTSTLRGS.

V is TRBV30 and J is TRBJ2-5; unclear D gene. Germline loops: CDR1 GTSNPN, CDR2 SVGIG (reference sequence). This CDR3 is 14 amino acids long. V was cut by 1 base and J by 1 base, with 10 bases left in between. The CDR3 DNA reads TGTGCCTGGAGTGGGGGTAACTCCCAAGAGACCCAGTACTTC. This translates into CAWSGGNSQETQYF.